What follows describes a single TCR beta chain. This sample is part of a study of blood T cell repertoires in COVID-19. Study background: PBMCs, B-cell-depleted T cells, or T cells provided the cDNA or gDNA that made up the material.

Germline values: CDR1 LNHNV, CDR2 YYDKDF (reference sequence). The V gene lost 0 bases and the J gene lost 3 bases, with 24 bases spanning the gap. CDR3 size: 20 residues. Measured with immunoSEQ multiplex PCR; TCRdb has only the in-frame clones, and not every one. This sample has under 350,000 clones; 80% to 90% occur once, and the top ten carry approximately 11%. The sample consisted of peripheral blood. The chain couples TRBV15 to TRBJ2-4, with a weak D call TRBD2 (5 bases). The clonotype was recovered from a woman aged 65 to 85 with acute or convalescent COVID-19. CDR3: CATSRDATWRSEGFKNIQYF. CDR3 sequence (DNA): TGTGCCACCAGCAGAGATGCAACCTGGAGGTCCGAGGGCTTCAAAAACATTCAGTACTTC.